A single sample is the source of the 15 T cell receptor beta chains below, sequenced in a study of blood T cell repertoires in COVID-19. This table comes from immunoSEQ multiplex PCR, and its TCRdb copy is limited to in-frame clones, with some not included. The sample contains roughly 150,000 clones, about 87% of which appear only once. The sample consisted of peripheral blood. The receptors were sampled from a human donor in a cohort sampled during active COVID-19.

This clone was seen only once. The CDR3 nucleotides are TGTGCCAGCAGCATGAGACAGACCTACGAGCAGTACTTC. It translates to CASSMRQTYEQYF. The chain links TRBV7-9 to TRBJ2-7; possibly TRBD1 for D (5 bases). The CDR3 runs 13 residues. Germline lookup yields CDR1 SEHNR and CDR2 FQNEAQ (reference sequence). The germline V and J ends were trimmed by 5 bases and 2 bases, with 10 bases remaining between them.

The chain combines TRBV9 with TRBJ2-5, with D possibly called TRBD1 or TRBD2 (6 bases each). V lost 7 bases, J lost 1 base, and 14 bases lay in between. This CDR3 spans 14 amino acids. Germline V gives CDR1 SGDLS, CDR2 YYNGEE. The CDR3 DNA sequence: TGTGCCAGCTCCGTAGGAGGGGGCCAAGAGACCCAGTACTTC. This codes for CASSVGGGQETQYF.

This sequence joins TRBV5-5 and TRBJ2-2; 7 bases align to TRBD2. The junction had 9 bases not matched to a gene; V was cut back by 4 bases and J by 6 bases. Germline V gene lookup returns CDR1 SGHKS and CDR2 YYEKEE (reference sequence). CDR3 length equals 15 residues. The CDR3: CASSDGLGTAGELFF. For the CDR3, the DNA is TGTGCCAGCAGCGATGGACTAGGGACCGCCGGGGAGCTGTTTTTT.

This chain uses TRBV27 with TRBJ1-3; 7 bases match TRBD1. Germline V gene data show CDR1 as MNHEY and CDR2 as SMNVEV (reference sequence). V lost 5 bases and J lost 0; bases outside the gene matches: 13. This CDR3 contains 18 residues. The DNA for the CDR3 is TGTGCCAGCAGTGGATCACAGGGGCCTTCCGCCTCTGGAAACACCATATATTTT. This translates into CASSGSQGPSASGNTIYF.

This rearrangement joins TRBV6-5 to TRBJ1-1, with a weak D call TRBD1 (6 bases). Trimming took 5 bases from V and 1 from J, leaving 8 bases between them. CDR1 and CDR2 from the germline V gene are MNHEY and SVGAGI. The length of the CDR3 is 13 residues. The CDR3 coding sequence is TGTGCCAGCAGTCGACAGGCGAACACTGAAGCTTTCTTT. Amino acid sequence: CASSRQANTEAFF.

This clone has a handful of counts. The V call is TRBV9, the J call TRBJ2-1, with 9 bases matching TRBD2. V gave up 3 bases and J gave up 7 bases; unmatched junction bases: 8. There are 15 residues in the CDR3. Germline V gene data show CDR1 as SGDLS and CDR2 as YYNGEE. The chain's CDR3 is CASSGVAGGGNEQFF. CDR3 DNA sequence: TGTGCCAGCAGCGGAGTGGCGGGAGGGGGAAATGAGCAGTTCTTC.

This chain connects TRBV28 to TRBJ2-7, with 9 nucleotides matching TRBD1. V shed 7 bases and J 2 bases; nucleotides not matched to a gene: 3. This CDR3 has 13 residues. The germline gives CDR1 MDHEN, CDR2 SYDVKM. DNA of the CDR3: TGTGCCAGCACCCGGACAGGGGCCTACGAGCAGTACGTC. This codes for CASTRTGAYEQYV.

This clone was counted a single time. This CDR3 is CASSYGPGGSYTF. In DNA, the CDR3 is TGTGCCAGCAGTTATGGCCCAGGGGGATCCTACACCTTC. The rearrangement links TRBV27 to TRBJ1-2; 7 nucleotides align to TRBD1. Germline-derived CDR1 and CDR2 are MNHEY and SMNVEV (reference sequence). With 4 bases clipped from V and 10 bases from J, the junction kept 9 bases outside the gene matches. The CDR3 sequence is 13 residues long.

This clone was seen repeatedly, ten times or more. The chain combines TRBV19 with TRBJ1-2, with D possibly matching TRBD1 (6 bases). The CDR3 length is 13 residues. CDR1 is LNHDA, CDR2 SQIVND, per germline (reference sequence). V lost 4 bases, J lost 5 bases, and 11 bases lay in between. This CDR3 reads CASSTQDSYGYTF. In nucleotides, the CDR3 is TGTGCCAGTAGTACCCAGGACAGTTATGGCTACACCTTC.

The genes are TRBV5-1 and TRBJ2-7; D may be TRBD1 (6 bases). Per germline, CDR1 SGHRS and CDR2 YFSETQ. This CDR3 contains 14 residues. Trimming cost V 0 bases and J 3 bases, with 10 bases left between them. The DNA of the CDR3 is TGCGCCAGCAGCTTGGGGACAGCTTACTACGAGCAGTACTTC. Its translation is CASSLGTAYYEQYF.

The V call is TRBV19, the J call TRBJ2-3; tentatively, D is TRBD1 (6 bases). The V end lost 4 bases, the J end lost 0 bases, and 14 bases lay between the germline ends. The CDR3 spans 16 residues. Germline loops: CDR1 LNHDA, CDR2 SQIVND (reference sequence). The CDR3 region has the DNA TGTGCCAGTAGTAAGGGGGACCGGCCTAGCACAGATACGCAGTATTTT. Amino acids: CASSKGDRPSTDTQYF.

V usage is TRBV4-2 and J usage is TRBJ1-1; 9 bases line up with TRBD1. V lost 4 bases to trimming and J lost 0 bases; unmatched junction nucleotides: 3. The CDR3 has 15 residues. Germline lookup yields CDR1 LGHNA and CDR2 YNFKEQ. CDR3 DNA: TGTGCCAGCAGCCCAGGGACAGGGTTGAACACTGAAGCTTTCTTT. Protein sequence: CASSPGTGLNTEAFF.

CDR3 sequence: CASSGPSGTYNEQFF. In DNA, the CDR3 is TGTGCCAGCAGCGGCCCCAGCGGGACCTACAATGAGCAGTTCTTC. The V gene is TRBV9, the J gene TRBJ2-1; 7 bases are shared with TRBD2. This CDR3 has 15 residues. V lost 3 bases and J lost 2; bases outside the gene matches: 5. The germline CDR1 and CDR2 sequences are SGDLS and YYNGEE. Full variable domain (remainder filled in from reference TRBV9 and TRBJ2-1): DSGVTQTPKHLITATGQRVTLRCSPRSGDLSVYWYQQSLDQGLQFLIQYYNGEERAKGNILERFSAQQFPDLHSELNLSSLELGDSALYFCASSGPSGTYNEQFFGPGTRLTVL.

V is TRBV7-2 and J is TRBJ2-2; 8 bases match TRBD2. The CDR3 spans 17 residues. CDR1 is SGHTA and CDR2 is FQGNSA in the germline V gene. Trimming removed 1 base from V and 5 bases from J; junction bases left unmatched: 9. The CDR3 protein is CASSLVTAGAQTGELFF. The CDR3 region has the DNA TGTGCCAGCAGCTTAGTGACAGCGGGGGCGCAAACCGGGGAGCTGTTTTTT.

The CDR3 DNA sequence: TGCGCCAGCAGCATATCGACAGGGGGAAACGAGCAGTACTTC. As protein: CASSISTGGNEQYF. The J gene is TRBJ2-7, the V gene TRBV5-1, with 9 bases identical to TRBD1. Germline trimming cut 4 bases from V and 5 bases from J; bases unmatched to any gene: 7. The CDR3 runs 14 residues. Per the germline V gene, CDR1 is SGHRS and CDR2 is YFSETQ.